This TCR beta chain is drawn from a study of CD8+ T cells in alopecia areata. Notes on the study in general: Normal scalp showed lower clonality than lesional scalp, especially alopecia totalis/universalis. Whereas mice showed it more clearly, TCR sharing across patients was murkier, possibly because of HLA.

Germline V gives CDR1 MGHRA, CDR2 YSYEKL. There are 14 residues in the CDR3. V was clipped by 2 bases and J by 4 bases; unmatched bases: 4. Turning to this clone: Its antigen is undetermined.

After isolation, RNA underwent reverse transcription to generate cDNA as the sequencing template. TCRdb's table, derived via immunoSEQ multiplex PCR, lists solely in-frame clones and lacks some. Among approximately 98,000 clones listed, 50% to 70% were seen once. This receptor was taken from a human donor with alopecia areata. This chain uses TRBV4-1 with TRBJ2-7, with 8 bases that match TRBD1. Sequencing used NKG2D-low CD8+ T cells sorted from blood. The CDR3 is CASSQSRGRYEQYF. The CDR3 DNA follows: TGCGCCAGCAGCCAAAGCAGGGGGCGATACGAGCAGTACTTC.